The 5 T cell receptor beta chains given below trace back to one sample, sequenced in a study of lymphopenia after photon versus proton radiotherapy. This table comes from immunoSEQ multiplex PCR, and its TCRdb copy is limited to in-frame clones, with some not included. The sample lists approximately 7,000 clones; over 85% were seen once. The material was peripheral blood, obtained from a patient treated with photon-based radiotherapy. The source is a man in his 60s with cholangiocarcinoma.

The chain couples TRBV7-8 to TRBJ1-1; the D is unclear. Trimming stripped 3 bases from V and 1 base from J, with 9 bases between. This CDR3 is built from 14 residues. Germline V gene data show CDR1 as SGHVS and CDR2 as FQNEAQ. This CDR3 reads CASSFLRQNTEAFF. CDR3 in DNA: TGTGCCAGCAGCTTTTTGCGGCAGAACACTGAAGCTTTCTTT.

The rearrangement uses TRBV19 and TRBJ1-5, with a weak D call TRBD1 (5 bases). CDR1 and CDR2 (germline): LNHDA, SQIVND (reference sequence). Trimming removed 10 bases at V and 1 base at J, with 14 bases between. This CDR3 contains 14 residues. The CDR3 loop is CATSWGDSNQPQHF. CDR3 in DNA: TGTGCCACCTCCTGGGGGGACAGCAATCAGCCCCAGCATTTT.

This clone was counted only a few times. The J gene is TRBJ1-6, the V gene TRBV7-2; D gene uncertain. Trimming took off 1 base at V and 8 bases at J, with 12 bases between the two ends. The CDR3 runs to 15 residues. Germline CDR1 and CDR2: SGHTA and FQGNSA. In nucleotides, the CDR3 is TGTGCCAGCAGCTTAGGATCTCGGCGGGATTCACCCCTCCACTTT. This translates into CASSLGSRRDSPLHF. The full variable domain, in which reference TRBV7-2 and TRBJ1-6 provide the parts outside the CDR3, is GAGVSQSPSNKVTEKGKDVELRCDPISGHTALYWYRQSLGQGLEFLIYFQGNSAPDKSGLPSDRFSAERTGGSVSTLTIQRTQQEDSAVYLCASSLGSRRDSPLHFGNGTRLTVT.

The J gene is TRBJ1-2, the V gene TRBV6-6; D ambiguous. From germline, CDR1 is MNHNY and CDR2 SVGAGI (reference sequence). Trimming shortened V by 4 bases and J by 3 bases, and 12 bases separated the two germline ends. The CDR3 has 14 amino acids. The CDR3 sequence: CASSSFGRDYGYTF. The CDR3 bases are TGTGCCAGCAGTTCCTTCGGTCGTGACTATGGCTACACCTTC.

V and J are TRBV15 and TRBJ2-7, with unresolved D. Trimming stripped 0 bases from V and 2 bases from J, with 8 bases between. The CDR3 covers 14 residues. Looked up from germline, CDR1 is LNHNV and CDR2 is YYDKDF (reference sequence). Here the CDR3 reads CATSRDEATYEQYF. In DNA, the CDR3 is TGTGCCACCAGCAGAGATGAAGCTACCTACGAGCAGTACTTC.